This TCR beta chain emerged from a study of cytomegalovirus exposure and HLA in healthy donors. Study-wide results and caveats: Immune exposure was documented only through CMV serostatus. Usually a TCR sequence was rare, but some public TCRs were found in many donors.

To note about this clone: Its specificity is unknown.

CDR1 SGHRS and CDR2 YFSETQ come from the germline V gene. Trimming removed 0 bases from V and 9 bases from J; junction bases left unmatched: 2. The CDR3 length is 14 residues. Primers: 60 Vbeta forward and 13 Jbeta reverse. Clones were sequenced by immunoSEQ multiplex PCR, and TCRdb holds only the in-frame ones, with some missing. This listing includes about 90,000 clones. This sequence joins TRBV5-1 and TRBJ2-7; 14 bases line up with TRBD2. The receptor was isolated from a young woman in good health and CMV-seronegative. The sequenced sample was PBMCs. CDR3 DNA sequence: TGCGCCAGCAGCTTGGGGACTAGCGGGAGGTTGCAGTACTTC. It encodes CASSLGTSGRLQYF. The full variable domain, its missing parts supplied by reference TRBV5-1 and TRBJ2-7, is KAGVTQTPRYLIKTRGQQVTLSCSPISGHRSVSWYQQTPGQGLQFLFEYFSETQRNKGNFPGRFSGRQFSNSRSEMNVSTLELGDSALYLCASSLGTSGRLQYFGPGTRLTVT.